A selection of T cell receptor beta chains follows, all from one sample in a study of shared clonotypes between healthy human individuals. The assay was immunoSEQ multiplex PCR, and TCRdb's table has in-frame clones only and misses some. The sample has about 590,000 clones; around 95% are singletons. The sequencing sample was made of naive CD8+ T cells sorted from blood. The receptors originated from a woman aged 25 to 39 in good health. Each CDR3 is given with its conserved first and last residue. A D gene is named only where the DNA matches it firmly. Clone sizes are given selectively: once, few, many, or a class where the clone is expanded.

d_call,v_call,j_call,clone_size,cdr3_aa,cdr3_nt
TRBD2,TRBV5-1,TRBJ2-7,few,CASSELAGGVNYEQYF,TGCGCCAGCAGCGAATTAGCGGGAGGAGTGAACTACGAGCAGTACTTC
-,TRBV9,TRBJ2-2,-,CASSVLNLAGELFF,TGTGCCAGCAGCGTTCTAAACCTAGCCGGGGAGCTGTTTTTT
TRBD1,TRBV18,TRBJ2-3,-,CASSRDRQGRTDTQYF,TGTGCCAGCTCACGAGACCGACAGGGACGCACAGATACGCAGTATTTT
TRBD1,TRBV9,TRBJ2-3,-,CASSALDRGPSTDTQYF,TGTGCCAGCAGCGCCCTCGACAGGGGGCCTTCCACAGATACGCAGTATTTT
-,TRBV5-5,TRBJ2-7,-,CASSPGLFTAYEQYF,TGTGCCAGCAGCCCGGGACTTTTCACCGCCTACGAGCAGTACTTC
TRBD2,TRBV28,TRBJ2-3,-,CASSPLPSGVLIGSTDTQYF,TGTGCCAGCAGTCCCCTCCCTAGCGGGGTGTTGATTGGTAGCACAGATACGCAGTATTTT
TRBD1,TRBV28,TRBJ1-5,-,CASSQRTGRDQPQHF,TGTGCCAGCAGCCAAAGGACAGGGAGGGATCAGCCCCAGCATTTT
-,TRBV15,TRBJ2-7,-,CATSSRDVSYEQYF,TGTGCCACCAGCAGCCGGGACGTCTCCTACGAGCAGTACTTC
-,TRBV9,TRBJ1-1,-,CASSVAPQGSVTEAFF,TGTGCCAGCAGCGTAGCCCCCCAGGGCTCCGTCACTGAAGCTTTCTTT
-,TRBV5-1,TRBJ2-7,-,CASSDSAGSDPYEQYF,TGCGCCAGCAGTGATTCGGCTGGGTCGGATCCTTACGAGCAGTACTTC
TRBD1,TRBV28,TRBJ1-2,-,CASKYRGKDYGYTF,TGTGCCAGCAAATACAGGGGGAAGGACTATGGCTACACCTTC
TRBD2,TRBV5-6,TRBJ2-1,-,CASTAGTSYNEQFF,TGTGCCAGCACTGCCGGGACTAGCTACAATGAGCAGTTCTTC
-,TRBV30,TRBJ2-7,-,CAWSVHEGNEQYF,TGTGCCTGGAGTGTACATGAGGGGAACGAGCAGTACTTC
TRBD2,TRBV27,TRBJ2-1,-,CASSLSPGLAGTREQFF,TGTGCCAGCAGTTTATCCCCCGGACTAGCGGGAACCCGGGAGCAGTTCTTC
-,TRBV6-5,TRBJ1-1,-,CASSYSSSRRTEAFF,TGTGCCAGCAGTTACTCGTCGTCCAGGAGGACTGAAGCTTTCTTT
-,TRBV27,TRBJ1-5,-,CASSFTNQPQHF,TGTGCCAGCAGTTTCACCAATCAGCCCCAGCATTTT
-,TRBV2,TRBJ2-3,-,CASAWDTISPGTDTQYF,TGTGCCAGCGCGTGGGACACAATATCCCCAGGCACAGATACGCAGTATTTT
-,TRBV15,TRBJ1-5,-,CATSRVRRGFEPQHF,TGTGCCACCAGCAGAGTTCGCCGCGGATTTGAGCCCCAGCATTTT
-,TRBV29-1,TRBJ1-1,-,CSVLGQGRMGVTEAFF,TGCAGCGTCTTGGGCCAGGGCAGGATGGGGGTCACTGAAGCTTTCTTT
-,TRBV5-6,TRBJ1-5,-,CASSLGGDQPQHF,TGTGCCAGCAGCTTGGGTGGGGATCAGCCCCAGCATTTT
TRBD2,TRBV28,TRBJ2-1,-,CASRGLSGRADEQFF,TGTGCCAGCAGGGGGTTAAGCGGGAGGGCGGATGAGCAGTTCTTC
-,TRBV2,TRBJ2-7,-,CASSEEGGRYSYEQYF,TGTGCCAGCAGTGAAGAAGGAGGCAGATACTCCTACGAGCAGTACTTC
TRBD2,TRBV28,TRBJ2-7,-,CASSLGRAADEQYF,TGTGCCAGCAGTCTCGGGAGGGCCGCAGACGAGCAGTACTTC
TRBD1,TRBV7-8,TRBJ2-2,-,CASSLGVPQGTNTGELFF,TGTGCCAGCAGCTTAGGAGTGCCACAGGGGACGAACACCGGGGAGCTGTTTTTT
-,TRBV14,TRBJ2-7,-,CASSQGPRTGAGVYYEQYF,TGTGCCAGCAGCCAAGGTCCTAGGACGGGGGCGGGAGTTTACTACGAGCAGTACTTC
TRBD1,TRBV5-6,TRBJ2-1,-,CASSPGQAAYNEQFF,TGTGCCAGCAGCCCGGGACAGGCAGCCTACAATGAGCAGTTCTTC
-,TRBV5-6,TRBJ2-7,-,CASSFRYSPSYEQYF,TGTGCCAGCAGCTTCAGGTATTCTCCCTCCTACGAGCAGTACTTC
-,TRBV11-3,TRBJ1-5,-,CASSLDEGNNQPQHF,TGTGCCAGCAGCTTAGATGAGGGAAACAATCAGCCCCAGCATTTT
TRBD2,TRBV9,TRBJ2-3,once,CASSSRLAGGTDTQYF,TGTGCCAGCAGCTCCCGTCTAGCGGGGGGCACAGATACGCAGTATTTT
-,TRBV27,TRBJ1-1,-,CASSLRTGHEAFF,TGTGCCAGCAGTTTACGTACAGGGCACGAAGCTTTCTTT
-,TRBV9,TRBJ1-6,-,CASSVGAGGGSPLHF,TGTGCCAGCAGCGTAGGGGCCGGAGGCGGTTCACCCCTCCACTTT
TRBD1,TRBV9,TRBJ1-2,-,CASSVVGTGAGYTF,TGTGCCAGCAGCGTAGTTGGGACAGGGGCAGGCTACACCTTC
TRBD2,TRBV19,TRBJ2-7,once,CASSIVPGLAGREQYF,TGTGCCAGTAGTATAGTCCCGGGACTAGCGGGAAGAGAGCAGTACTTC
-,TRBV5-5,TRBJ2-7,-,CASSLAGSDYEQYF,TGTGCCAGCAGCTTGGCCGGGTCGGACTACGAGCAGTACTTC
-,TRBV30,TRBJ2-1,-,CAWASVFYNEQFF,TGTGCCTGGGCTTCCGTTTTTTACAATGAGCAGTTCTTC
-,TRBV27,TRBJ2-2,-,CASSPVTGELFF,TGTGCCAGCAGCCCAGTGACCGGGGAGCTGTTTTTT
-,TRBV2,TRBJ2-1,-,CASRLPRYDAVEQFF,TGTGCCAGCAGACTCCCAAGATATGACGCGGTGGAGCAGTTCTTC
-,TRBV4-1,TRBJ2-2,few,CASSQDPPDSGDGELFF,TGCGCCAGCAGCCAAGACCCCCCGGACAGCGGAGACGGGGAGCTGTTTTTT
-,TRBV2,TRBJ2-7,-,CASSMPGYEQYF,TGTGCCAGCAGCATGCCTGGGTACGAGCAGTACTTC
TRBD1,TRBV19,TRBJ2-7,-,CASSTRDRGSYEQYF,TGTGCCAGTAGTACCCGGGACAGGGGATCTTACGAGCAGTACTTC
TRBD1,TRBV4-1,TRBJ2-1,-,CASSQEGTGAANEQFF,TGCGCCAGCAGCCAAGAGGGGACAGGGGCAGCCAATGAGCAGTTCTTC
TRBD1,TRBV28,TRBJ2-7,-,CASSLGTGLRWSYEQYF,TGTGCCAGCAGTTTGGGGACAGGGCTACGGTGGTCATACGAGCAGTACTTC
-,TRBV6-5,TRBJ2-5,-,CASSYFGETQYF,TGTGCCAGCAGTTACTTCGGGGAGACCCAGTACTTC
TRBD1,TRBV5-6,TRBJ2-7,-,CASSAPGTDFYEQYF,TGTGCCAGCAGCGCCCCCGGGACAGACTTTTACGAGCAGTACTTC
-,TRBV19,TRBJ1-5,-,CASSIPPGETRNQPQHF,TGTGCCAGTAGTATCCCCCCAGGGGAAACCCGCAATCAGCCCCAGCATTTT
-,TRBV9,TRBJ1-3,-,CASSSLDRGNTIYF,TGTGCCAGCAGCTCCCTGGACAGAGGAAACACCATATATTTT
-,TRBV19,TRBJ2-2,-,CASRPLQGAGELFF,TGTGCCAGTAGACCCCTACAGGGAGCCGGGGAGCTGTTTTTT
-,TRBV10-3,TRBJ2-7,-,CAISELHRTYEQYF,TGTGCCATCAGTGAGTTGCACAGGACCTACGAGCAGTACTTC
-,TRBV10-2,TRBJ1-1,-,CASSEGLIGAFF,TGCGCCAGCAGTGAGGGCCTGATCGGGGCTTTCTTT
-,TRBV30,TRBJ2-7,-,CAWSGWGTLEDEQYF,TGTGCCTGGAGTGGTTGGGGGACCCTAGAAGACGAGCAGTACTTC
-,TRBV5-1,TRBJ2-1,once,CASSYGGQVEQFF,TGCGCCAGCAGTTATGGAGGCCAGGTGGAGCAGTTCTTC
TRBD2,TRBV5-5,TRBJ2-7,-,CASSFGLAGAEQYF,TGTGCCAGCAGCTTTGGACTAGCGGGAGCCGAGCAGTACTTC
TRBD2,TRBV7-6,TRBJ2-1,-,CASSLGLPGGTSGRANEQFF,TGTGCCAGCAGCTTAGGCTTACCGGGTGGGACTAGCGGGAGGGCCAATGAGCAGTTCTTC
-,TRBV4-1,TRBJ2-7,-,CASSQNWETPSSYEQYF,TGCGCCAGCAGCCAAAATTGGGAGACACCAAGCTCCTACGAGCAGTACTTC
-,TRBV5-8,TRBJ2-5,-,CASRLASRETQYF,TGTGCCAGCAGATTAGCCTCTCGGGAGACCCAGTACTTC